Listed below are T cell receptor beta chains from one sample, sequenced in a study of blood T cells in healthy people across ages. In TCRdb, the 5' RACE reads were re-called with MiXCR into one record per CDR3 protein. The table lists fewer than 700,000 distinct CDR3 sequences, around 48% of them singletons. Sequencing was carried out using blood. These TCRs come from a man older than 75 in good health. Each CDR3 is given with its conserved first and last residue. The D gene is left open where the match is weak. Clone sizes are given selectively: once, few, many, or a class where the clone is expanded.

CDR3aa | CDR3nt | abundance | v_gene | d_gene | j_gene
CASSVGQGNYGYTF | TGTGCCAGCAGTGTGGGACAGGGTAACTATGGCTACACCTTC | few | TRBV9 | TRBD1 | TRBJ1-2
CASSRGGMEQYF | TGTGCCAGCAGCCGAGGGGGGATGGAGCAGTACTTC | . | TRBV13 | . | TRBJ2-7
CSPGTSGNNEQFF | TGCAGCCCGGGGACTAGCGGAAACAATGAGCAGTTCTTC | . | TRBV20-1 | TRBD2 | TRBJ2-1
CSAQKGTSGGYEQYF | TGCAGTGCCCAGAAAGGGACTAGCGGAGGCTACGAGCAGTACTTC | . | TRBV20-1 | TRBD2 | TRBJ2-7
CASSIGANEQFF | TGCGCCAGCAGCATTGGGGCCAATGAGCAGTTCTTC | . | TRBV5-1 | . | TRBJ2-1
CAISRTSGANNEQFF | TGTGCCATCAGCCGGACTAGCGGGGCTAACAATGAGCAGTTCTTC | few | TRBV10-3 | TRBD2 | TRBJ2-1
CASSLIAGGPSSEYNEQFF | TGTGCCAGCAGCTTAATAGCGGGAGGGCCTTCTTCAGAGTACAATGAGCAGTTCTTC | . | TRBV7-2 | TRBD2 | TRBJ2-1
CASSPPGQGARETQYF | TGTGCCAGCAGCCCCCCGGGACAGGGGGCACGAGAGACCCAGTACTTC | . | TRBV11-1 | TRBD1 | TRBJ2-5
CSVLGESSYNEQFF | TGCAGCGTGCTAGGGGAGAGCTCCTACAATGAGCAGTTCTTC | few | TRBV29-1 | . | TRBJ2-1
CSVQKGTASEPQHF | TGCAGCGTTCAAAAAGGGACAGCCTCGGAGCCCCAGCATTTT | . | TRBV29-1 | TRBD1 | TRBJ1-5
CASSQNRGSYEQYF | TGTGCCAGCAGCCAAAATAGGGGATCGTACGAGCAGTACTTC | few | TRBV7-2 | . | TRBJ2-7